The clone carrying this T cell receptor beta chain was seen once. Its specificity is unknown. The data derive from a study of Ad26.COV2.S vaccination and SARS-CoV-2 variants. Turning to the study itself: Participants got Ad26.COV2.S intramuscularly, once or twice 56 days apart. Whole-study findings and limits: In vaccinated individuals, spike-specific CD8+ and CD4+ T cell responses reportedly displayed substantial breadth. Analyses of TCR breadth and depth may have underestimated total T cell responses.

As for treatment: some 20 received Ad26.COV2.S at low or high dose, single or two shots; about 5 received placebo; per-sample allocation not given. Day 63 after the first injection of vaccine or placebo was the sampling time. Wuhan-strain spike was delivered by a replication-incompetent Ad26 vector. The method was immunoSEQ multiplex PCR; TCRdb's version includes in-frame clones alone and lacks a portion of them. Here the sample spans roughly 420,000 clones, roughly 90% being singletons. Sequenced material: peripheral blood, taken in a trial of Ad26.COV2.S vaccine versus placebo. This clonotype was sampled from a person between 18 and 65 years old who received the Ad26.COV2.S COVID-19 vaccine or a placebo.

The CDR3 region is CASSLSGGLDNEQFF. The DNA of the CDR3 is TGTGCCAGCAGCCTTAGCGGGGGCCTAGACAATGAGCAGTTCTTC. The chain uses TRBV7-3 and TRBJ2-1; 9 nucleotides align to TRBD2. The germline V gene encodes CDR1 SGHTA and CDR2 FQGTGA. Trimming removed 5 bases from V and 5 bases from J; junction bases left unmatched: 7. The CDR3 covers 15 residues.